The rows below give T cell receptor beta chains drawn from one sample of a study of blood T cell repertoires in COVID-19. The assay was immunoSEQ multiplex PCR, and TCRdb's table has in-frame clones only and misses some. The sample carries roughly 40,000 clones, 85% to 90% recorded once. Sequenced: peripheral blood. These TCRs come from a man aged 45-65 years in a cohort sampled during active COVID-19. Each CDR3 is given with its conserved first and last residue. A D gene is named only where the DNA matches it firmly.

>TRBJ2-3|-|TRBV19
CASSIAGVFTDTQYF
TGTGCCAGTAGTATTGCAGGGGTCTTCACAGATACGCAGTATTTT
>TRBJ1-1|TRBD1|TRBV2
CASSVGDRETIWTTEAFF
TGTGCCAGCAGTGTAGGGGACAGGGAAACCATTTGGACCACTGAAGCTTTCTTT
>TRBJ1-3|-|TRBV4-1
CASSQGLRGNTIYF
TGCGCCAGCAGCCAGGGTCTGCGGGGAAACACCATATATTTT
>TRBJ2-7|-|TRBV24-1
CATSDGAGAGEQYF
TGTGCCACCAGTGACGGCGCAGGTGCAGGGGAGCAGTACTTC
>TRBJ1-2|TRBD1|TRBV12-3/TRBV12-4
CASSAGQGYGYTF
TGTGCCAGCAGTGCGGGACAGGGCTATGGCTACACCTTC
>TRBJ1-2|-|TRBV6-2/TRBV6-3
CASSYSSGGGYTF
TGTGCCAGCAGTTACTCGAGCGGGGGCGGCTACACCTTC
>TRBJ2-5|TRBD2|TRBV7-9
CASSSGGIPTETQYF
TGTGCCAGCAGCTCCGGGGGGATACCCACCGAGACCCAGTACTTC
>TRBJ2-2|-|TRBV2
CASKETTTGELFF
TGTGCCAGCAAGGAAACTACCACCGGGGAGCTGTTTTTT
>TRBJ2-6|-|TRBV12-5
CASGLTAGSGANVLTF
TGTGCTAGTGGTTTAACAGCCGGATCTGGGGCCAACGTCCTGACTTTC
>TRBJ2-3|-|TRBV27
CASSLLSSDTQYF
TGTGCCAGCAGTTTACTCTCTTCCGATACGCAGTATTTT
>TRBJ2-7|TRBD1|TRBV6-5
CAIARDRLSEQYF
TGTGCCATCGCCCGGGACAGGTTGTCCGAGCAGTACTTC
>TRBJ2-1|TRBD2|TRBV4-1
CASSQGLAEQFF
TGCGCCAGCAGCCAGGGACTAGCTGAGCAGTTCTTC
>TRBJ2-2|TRBD1|TRBV5-1
CASSRDRGLAGELFF
TGCGCCAGCAGCAGGGACAGGGGGCTTGCCGGGGAGCTGTTTTTT
>TRBJ1-1|TRBD1|TRBV27
CASQQGGAGTEAFF
TGTGCCAGCCAGCAGGGGGGAGCAGGGACTGAAGCTTTCTTT
>TRBJ2-1|-|TRBV10-2
CASSSYATNEQFF
TGCGCCAGCAGTTCGTATGCTACCAATGAGCAGTTCTTC
>TRBJ2-1|-|TRBV9
CASSVDGREHNEQFF
TGTGCCAGCAGCGTAGACGGTCGGGAGCACAATGAGCAGTTCTTC
>TRBJ1-2|TRBD1|TRBV30
CAWSVRWTGTPIHYGYTF
TGTGCCTGGAGTGTAAGGTGGACAGGGACCCCCATCCACTATGGCTACACCTTC
>TRBJ2-7|TRBD2|TRBV9
CASSVASGLSGSYEQYF
TGTGCCAGCAGCGTAGCTAGCGGGCTTTCCGGGTCCTACGAGCAGTACTTC
>TRBJ1-2|TRBD1|TRBV24-1
CVTDRGQTGYTF
TGTGTTACGGACAGGGGGCAGACTGGCTACACCTTC
>TRBJ2-3|TRBD2|TRBV5-1
CASSQLAGEEDTQYF
TGCGCCAGCAGCCAACTAGCGGGAGAGGAAGATACGCAGTATTTT
>TRBJ1-2|-|TRBV6-5
CASSYRRSGNYGYTF
TGTGCCAGCAGTTACCGTCGATCAGGGAACTATGGCTACACCTTC
>TRBJ1-2|-|TRBV19
CASSVDRTSNYGYTF
TGTGCCAGTAGCGTCGACAGGACCTCTAACTATGGCTACACCTTC
>TRBJ2-3|TRBD2|TRBV10-3
CAISESTGGLASTDTQYF
TGTGCCATCAGTGAGTCGACCGGGGGACTAGCTAGTACAGATACGCAGTATTTT